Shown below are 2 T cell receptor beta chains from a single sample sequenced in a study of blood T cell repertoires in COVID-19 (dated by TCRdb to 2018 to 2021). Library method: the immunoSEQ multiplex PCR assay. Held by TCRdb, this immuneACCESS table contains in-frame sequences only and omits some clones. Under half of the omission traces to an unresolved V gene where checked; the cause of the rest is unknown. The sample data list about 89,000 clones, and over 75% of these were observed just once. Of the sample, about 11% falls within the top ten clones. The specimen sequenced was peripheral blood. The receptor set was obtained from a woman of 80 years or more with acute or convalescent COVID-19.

Written as DNA, the CDR3 is TGCGCCAGCAGCCTCGGGAGGGCAGGGACGGAAGCTTTCTTT. Translation: CASSLGRAGTEAFF. J is TRBJ1-1 and V is TRBV4-3; TRBD1 is a possible D gene (5 bases). Germline loops: CDR1 LGHNA, CDR2 YSLEER. The CDR3 length is 14 residues. Trimming left V 4 bases short and J 8 bases short, with 17 bases between.

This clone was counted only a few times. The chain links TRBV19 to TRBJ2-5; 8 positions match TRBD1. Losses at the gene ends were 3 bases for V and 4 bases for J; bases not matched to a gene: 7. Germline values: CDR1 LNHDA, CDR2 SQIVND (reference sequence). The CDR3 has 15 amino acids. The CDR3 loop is CASSIGRGRSETQYF. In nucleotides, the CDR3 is TGTGCCAGTAGTATTGGCAGGGGGCGCTCAGAGACCCAGTACTTC.